The 18 T cell receptor beta chains presented below share a single source sample, sequenced in a study of T-cell reconstitution after alpha-beta-depleted transplantation in children. Preparation of the TCRbeta library was carried out with unique molecular identifiers. TCRdb passed the PCR reads through MiXCR, listing each CDR3 protein once. Of approximately 520,000 distinct CDR3 sequences listed, about 10% are singletons. This material consisted of PBMCs, mostly from graft donor cells, taken 180 days after TCRalphabeta/CD19-depleted stem cell transplant. These TCRs come from a female patient aged 2-9 years who had a stem cell transplant for aplastic anemia, so the T cells may come from the graft donor.

Only a few counts were recorded for this clonotype. This chain joins TRBV11-3 and TRBJ2-7, with 8 bases identical to TRBD1. V dropped 4 bases and J dropped 2; count of bases not matched to a gene: 7. The length of the CDR3 is 15 residues. The germline gives CDR1 SGHNT, CDR2 YENEEA. The DNA for the CDR3 is TGTGCCAGCAGCTCCCGGGACAGGACGCCCTACGAGCAGTACTTC. Amino acid sequence: CASSSRDRTPYEQYF.

This clonotype was seen at least ten times. The rearrangement joins TRBV29-1 to TRBJ1-2; no clear D gene. Deletions cut 3 bases from V and 0 bases from J, with 8 bases between. Germline CDR1 reads SQVTM; CDR2 reads ANQGSEA. The CDR3 is 13 amino acids. CDR3: CSVDGSANYGYTF. As DNA, the CDR3 is TGCAGCGTTGACGGATCTGCTAACTATGGCTACACCTTC.

This clonotype was seen only a few times. The V and J genes are TRBV6-2 or TRBV6-3 and TRBJ2-5, with a tentative D call TRBD2 (5 bases). The CDR3 has 14 amino acids. Trimming removed 9 bases at V and 2 bases at J, with 16 bases between. Looked up from germline, CDR1 is MNHEY and CDR2 is SVGEGT. CDR3 nucleotides: TGTGCCAGTACTCGGCGGGTGATACAAGAGACCCAGTACTTC. The encoded protein is CASTRRVIQETQYF.

This clonotype was seen more than once but under ten times. The gene calls are TRBV6-2 or TRBV6-3 and TRBJ2-5, with 14 bases lining up with TRBD2. Germline V gene data show CDR1 as MNHEY and CDR2 as SVGEGT. Germline trimming cut 5 bases from V and 3 bases from J; bases unmatched to any gene: 8. The CDR3 has 17 residues. The CDR3 DNA reads as TGTGCCAGCAGTCAGCTCGGACTAGCGGGAGGCGAAGAGACCCAGTACTTC. This gives the protein CASSQLGLAGGEETQYF.

This clonotype was picked up a small number of times. The chain is built from TRBV7-9 and TRBJ2-2, with 7 bases lining up with TRBD1. CDR3 length: 14 amino acids. Trimming took 2 bases from V and 8 from J; bases not matched to a gene: 5. Germline V gene data show CDR1 as SEHNR and CDR2 as FQNEAQ (reference sequence). CDR3 residues: CASSLTQGPGELFF. The CDR3 DNA sequence: TGTGCCAGCAGCTTAACACAGGGGCCGGGGGAGCTGTTTTTT.

The table lists this clonotype with many counts. The chain carries TRBV29-1 and TRBJ2-3; the D is unclear. The germline V gene encodes CDR1 SQVTM and CDR2 ANQGSEA. Trimming shortened V by 5 bases and J by 3 bases, and 18 bases separated the two germline ends. This CDR3 contains 15 residues. The CDR3 here is CSVFRLKGVTDTQYF. Written as DNA, the CDR3 is TGCAGCGTTTTCCGGCTGAAAGGCGTGACAGATACGCAGTATTTT.

This clonotype was seen repeatedly, ten times or more. The chain carries TRBV5-1 and TRBJ2-3, with TRBD1 matching over 7 bases. CDR3 length equals 13 residues. Germline CDR1 SGHRS, CDR2 YFSETQ. The trim removed 1 base at V and 4 bases at J, leaving 0 bases unmatched. The CDR3, as DNA: TGCGCCAGCAGCTTGACAGGGGCAGATACGCAGTATTTT. It specifies CASSLTGADTQYF.

This clonotype was counted a few times. In DNA, the CDR3 is TGTGCCAGCAGCTTAGGGGGGGGAAACACCGGGGAGCTGTTTTTT. Protein product: CASSLGGGNTGELFF. V usage is TRBV7-2 and J usage is TRBJ2-2; 7 bases match TRBD2. The trim removed 1 base at V and 2 bases at J, leaving 1 base unmatched. Germline lookup yields CDR1 SGHTA and CDR2 FQGNSA. The CDR3 runs 15 residues.

The genes are TRBV12-3 or TRBV12-4 and TRBJ2-1, with D hard to call. CDR3 size: 10 residues. The V gene lost 6 bases and the J gene lost 10 bases, with 7 bases spanning the gap. The CDR3 loop reads CASSPYEQFF. CDR3 DNA: TGTGCCAGCAGCCCATACGAGCAGTTCTTC.

CDR3 nucleotides: TGTGCCAGCCGCCCTAGCGGGAGGGCCGGCGGGGAGCTGTTTTTT. Protein sequence: CASRPSGRAGGELFF. V gene TRBV25-1 combines with J gene TRBJ2-2; TRBD2 aligns across 12 bases. The germline V gene encodes CDR1 MGHDK and CDR2 SYGVNS. The CDR3 covers 15 residues. With 8 bases clipped from V and 7 bases from J, the junction kept 8 bases outside the gene matches.

This clonotype was seen a few times. CDR3 coding DNA: TGTGCCAGCAGTTACCAGGGGCACTATGGCTACACCTTC. Translating gives CASSYQGHYGYTF. The chain has TRBV6-5 and TRBJ1-2; D is possibly TRBD1 (6 bases). Germline V gene sequence: CDR1 MNHEY, CDR2 SVGAGI. Trimming removed 2 bases from V and 3 bases from J, with 7 bases in between. The length of the CDR3 is 13 residues.

This clonotype occurred a few times. This chain uses TRBV24-1 with TRBJ2-5; 7 bases map to TRBD1. The J segment lost 1 base and the V segment lost 5 bases, leaving 15 bases of the junction unmatched. There are 18 residues in the CDR3. Looked up from germline, CDR1 is KGHDR and CDR2 is SFDVKD. CDR3 nucleotides: TGTGCCACCAGTGCCCCTTCCCGGGACAGCTTATTCCAAGAGACCCAGTACTTC. This encodes CATSAPSRDSLFQETQYF.

V usage is TRBV28 and J usage is TRBJ2-7; D may be TRBD1 (5 bases). The CDR3 has 12 amino acids. V was clipped by 10 bases and J by 3 bases, with 13 bases between them. Germline CDR1 is MDHEN and CDR2 is SYDVKM. The DNA of the CDR3 is TGTGCCACATATGAAAGGGGCTACGAGCAGTACTTC. Its translation is CATYERGYEQYF.

The gene calls are TRBV7-2 and TRBJ1-5; D is ambiguous. Trimming removed 6 bases at V and 3 bases at J, with 18 bases between. Germline V gives CDR1 SGHTA, CDR2 FQGNSA. This CDR3 has 16 residues. The CDR3, as DNA: TGTGCCAGCAGTTCAGGTCTGAGGGTGTCCAATCAGCCCCAGCATTTT. It translates to CASSSGLRVSNQPQHF.

This clonotype was detected a few times. This chain uses TRBV29-1 with TRBJ2-5, with 7 positions matching TRBD2. Per the germline V gene, CDR1 is SQVTM and CDR2 is ANQGSEA. The CDR3 is made up of 13 amino acids. After removal of 4 bases from V and 4 bases from J, the junction contained 6 bases not matched to a gene. CDR3 DNA: TGCAGCGTTGGGCCGGGAGGAAGAGAGACCCAGTACTTC. Translated, it gives CSVGPGGRETQYF.

The V gene is TRBV7-3, the J gene TRBJ2-5; no reliable D call. Germline lookup yields CDR1 SGHTA and CDR2 FQGTGA. V was pared by 2 bases and J by 5 bases, with 9 bases between. This CDR3 has 13 residues. CDR3 sequence: CASSLSRRETQYF. In DNA, the CDR3 is TGTGCCAGCAGCTTATCGCGCCGGGAGACCCAGTACTTC.

The chain uses TRBV20-1 and TRBJ1-5; tentatively, D is TRBD1 (6 bases). The germline CDR1 and CDR2 sequences are DFQATT and SNEGSKA (reference sequence). The V end lost 0 bases, the J end lost 3 bases, and 12 bases lay between the germline ends. This CDR3 is built from 15 residues. Here the CDR3 reads CSARDIQGDNQPQHF. The CDR3 bases are TGCAGTGCTAGAGATATACAGGGAGACAATCAGCCCCAGCATTTT.

This clonotype was counted between two and nine times. The chain has TRBV5-1 and TRBJ1-1, with TRBD1 matching 7 bases. Germline CDR1 reads SGHRS; CDR2 reads YFSETQ. With 3 bases clipped from V and 7 bases from J, the junction kept 18 bases outside the gene matches. CDR3 length: 17 residues. CDR3 protein: CASSSSLNRGAGNEAFF. Here the CDR3 DNA reads TGCGCCAGCAGCTCTTCCCTCAACAGGGGCGCAGGGAATGAAGCTTTCTTT.